This TCR beta chain was found in a study of memory CD4+ T cells and cytomegalovirus serostatus (dated by TCRdb to between 2018 and 2020). Concerning the study at large: The cohort included about 33 healthy adults from Belgium, of whom 9 were CMV seropositive and 24 were CMV seronegative. To replicate a published TCR-based CMV serostatus classifier, the researchers sequenced the CD4+ memory TCRbeta repertoires of a Belgian cohort whose cytomegalovirus serostatus was known.

Including cysteine and phenylalanine, the CDR3 has 14 amino acids. The CDR3 DNA has 42 bases and is translated from base 1. Trimming at the junction amounts to 1 base on V and 1 base on J, and the germline ends lie 6 bases apart. CDR1 and CDR2, looked up from the germline V gene, are SGHDT and YYEEEE. A note on this clone: Its antigen is unknown. No per-base quality is available; no much larger clone lies one base away.

Overall study results and their limits: Of about 180 previously reported CMV-associated TCRbeta sequences, approximately 70 appeared in the CD4+ memory repertoires, each in one to five individuals. On the Belgian cohort, the classifier built on the original framework reached a median bootstrapped AUC of approximately 0.94, with a 95% CI of 0.76-1.00. For CMV serostatus prediction, a median bootstrapped AUC of roughly 0.94 was reached with the original framework, and a median bootstrapped AUC of around 0.89 was reached with a US-trained random forest. The results were interpreted as suggesting that the CMV-associated TCR signature is mostly present in the CD4+ memory repertoire. Unlike the original study, which covered naive and memory CD4+ and CD8+ populations, the Belgian study sequenced only CD4+CD45RO+ memory cells.

The Quick-DNA Microprep Kit was used to extract genomic DNA from the sorted cells. Amplification of TCRbeta DNA was done with the immunoSEQ hsTCRbeta kit, following the protocol from the manufacturer. An Illumina MiSeq instrument was used to sequence the TCRbeta libraries. Turning to the authors' computational methods: After out-of-frame sequences were removed, around 2,200,000 distinct TCRbeta sequences remained, averaging about 66,813 per individual. Each individual was scored according to the count of 164 previously reported CMV-associated TCRbeta sequences and the total productive distinct TCRbeta count. A beta-binomial model was reimplemented in Python, and scikit-learn random forests with default parameters were trained on data from the US cohort. Classifier performance on the Belgian cohort was reported as the median AUC with percentile confidence intervals calculated over 10,000 bootstrap iterations. Not all clones reach the TCRdb copy of this immuneACCESS table, which keeps in-frame sequences only. Checked studies attribute under half of the gap to unresolved V genes and leave the rest unexplained. D and trimming come from the DNA, and the V and J calls and clone size come from that table. Present in this sample are about 61,000 clones, around 86% of which were seen just once. About 0.95% of the sample goes to the ten largest clones.

Single viable CD3+CD4+CD8-CD45RO+ cells were sorted as memory CD4+ T cells on a FACSAria II. To determine CMV serostatus, a Roche Elecsys assay was used that detects serum IgG against CMV pp150, pp28, p38 and p52. Following thawing, total CD4+ T cells were enriched through positive selection using CD4 magnetic microbeads. The samples came from a separate study whose specific focus was interrogating the CD4+ T cell memory repertoire. Peripheral blood mononuclear cells were isolated and cryopreserved according to standard operating procedures, and serum was stored at -80 degrees C. CD3-PerCP (BW264/56), CD4-APC (RPA-T4), CD45RO-PE (UCHT1) and CD8-Pacific Orange (3B5) antibodies were used for staining, and non-viable cells were excluded with Sytox blue.

What was sequenced was memory CD4+ T cells from blood. This receptor was taken from an adult in good health and CMV-seronegative. The chain is encoded by TRBV5-6 joined to TRBJ1-5; a weak D assignment points to TRBD1 (5 bases agree). The CDR3 sequence is CASSLTGSNQPQHF. The DNA sequence follows: TGTGCCAGCAGCTTGACAGGAAGCAATCAGCCCCAGCATTTT.